This T cell receptor beta chain appears in the sequencing data of a study of blood T cell repertoires in COVID-19. Looking at the study overall: Italy, Spain and the United States were the sources of the convalescent and acute COVID-19 samples. T cells, B-cell-depleted T cells, or PBMCs provided the cDNA or gDNA that served as material.

The V segment lost 4 bases and the J segment 6 bases; nucleotides outside the gene matches: 6. Germline CDR1 reads SGHRS; CDR2 reads YFSETQ. This CDR3 is 15 amino acids long. In the original processing: Amplification of reference gene primers was used by the study to estimate nucleated cell counts. Clones were sequenced by immunoSEQ multiplex PCR, and TCRdb holds only the in-frame ones, with some missing. The DNA was the basis for D and trimming; V, J and clone size are from that table. The table shows approximately 120,000 clones, with 88% occurring only once. The receptor was derived from a human donor in a cohort sampled during active COVID-19. Sequenced material: peripheral blood. The chain carries TRBV5-1 and TRBJ2-2, with 10 bases fitting TRBD2. CDR3 sequence reads: CASSRLAGGAGELFF. DNA for the CDR3: TGCGCCAGCAGCCGACTAGCGGGTGGCGCCGGGGAGCTGTTTTTT.